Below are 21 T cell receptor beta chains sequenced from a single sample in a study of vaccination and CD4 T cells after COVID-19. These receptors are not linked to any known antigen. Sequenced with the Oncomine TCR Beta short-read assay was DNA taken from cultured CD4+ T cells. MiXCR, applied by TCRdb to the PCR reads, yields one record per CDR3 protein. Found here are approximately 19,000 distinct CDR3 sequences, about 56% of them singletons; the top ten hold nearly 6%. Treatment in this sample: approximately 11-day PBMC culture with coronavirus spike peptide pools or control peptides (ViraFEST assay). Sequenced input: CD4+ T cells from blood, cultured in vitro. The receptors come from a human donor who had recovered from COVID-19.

The CDR3 here is CASSLLTENSPLHF. In DNA form, the CDR3 reads TGTGCCAGCAGTTTACTGACTGAGAATTCACCCCTCCACTTT. This chain uses TRBV27 with TRBJ1-6; D gene uncertain. The CDR3 has 14 residues. V lost 2 bases and J lost 7, with 9 bases in between. Germline assignment: CDR1 MNHEY and CDR2 SMNVEV (reference sequence).

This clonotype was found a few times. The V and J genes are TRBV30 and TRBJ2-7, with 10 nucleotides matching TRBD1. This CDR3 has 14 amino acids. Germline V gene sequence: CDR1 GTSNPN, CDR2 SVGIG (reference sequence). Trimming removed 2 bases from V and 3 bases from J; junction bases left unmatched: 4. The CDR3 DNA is TGTGCCTGGAGTTCGGGACAGGGGAACTACGAGCAGTACTTC. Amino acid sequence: CAWSSGQGNYEQYF. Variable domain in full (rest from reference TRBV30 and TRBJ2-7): SQTIHQWPATLVQPVGSPLSLECTVEGTSNPNLYWYRQAAGRGLQLLFYSVGIGQISSEVPQNLSASRPQDRQFILSSKKLLLSDSGFYLCAWSSGQGNYEQYFGPGTRLTVT.

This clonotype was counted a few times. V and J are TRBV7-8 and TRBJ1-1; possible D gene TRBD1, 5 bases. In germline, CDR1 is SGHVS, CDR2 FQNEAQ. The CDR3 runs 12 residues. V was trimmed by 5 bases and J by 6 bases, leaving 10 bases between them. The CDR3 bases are TGTGCCAGCAGCCTAGGGGAGTCTGAAGCTTTCTTT. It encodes CASSLGESEAFF.

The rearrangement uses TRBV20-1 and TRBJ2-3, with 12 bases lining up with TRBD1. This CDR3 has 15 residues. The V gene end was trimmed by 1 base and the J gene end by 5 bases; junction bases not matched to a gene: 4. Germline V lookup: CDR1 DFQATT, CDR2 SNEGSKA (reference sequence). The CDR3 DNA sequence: TGCAGTGCTAGAGTCGGGACAGGGGGCCTAGATACGCAGTATTTT. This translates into CSARVGTGGLDTQYF.

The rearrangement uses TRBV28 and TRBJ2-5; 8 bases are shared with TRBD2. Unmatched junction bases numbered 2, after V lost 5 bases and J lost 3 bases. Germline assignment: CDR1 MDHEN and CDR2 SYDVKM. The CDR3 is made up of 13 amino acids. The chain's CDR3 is CASSPGGEETQYF. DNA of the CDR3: TGTGCCAGCAGTCCCGGGGGGGAAGAGACCCAGTACTTC.

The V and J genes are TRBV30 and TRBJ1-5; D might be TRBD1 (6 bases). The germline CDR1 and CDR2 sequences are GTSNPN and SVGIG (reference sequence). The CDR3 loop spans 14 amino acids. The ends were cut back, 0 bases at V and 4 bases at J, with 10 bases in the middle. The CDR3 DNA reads TGTGCCTGGAGTGTCCTAGGGGGGAATCAGCCCCAGCATTTT. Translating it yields CAWSVLGGNQPQHF.

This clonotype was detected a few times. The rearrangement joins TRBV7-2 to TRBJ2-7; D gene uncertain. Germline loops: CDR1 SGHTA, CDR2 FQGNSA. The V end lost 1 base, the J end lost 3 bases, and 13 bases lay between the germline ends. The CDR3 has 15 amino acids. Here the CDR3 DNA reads TGTGCCAGCAGCTTAGTTGGTCCGGTCGTCTACGAGCAGTACTTC. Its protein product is CASSLVGPVVYEQYF.

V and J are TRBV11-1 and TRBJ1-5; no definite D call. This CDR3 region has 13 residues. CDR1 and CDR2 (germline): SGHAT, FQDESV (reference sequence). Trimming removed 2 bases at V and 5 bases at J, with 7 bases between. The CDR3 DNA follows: TGTGCCAGCAGCTTAAACAATGATCAGCCCCAGCATTTT. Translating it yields CASSLNNDQPQHF.

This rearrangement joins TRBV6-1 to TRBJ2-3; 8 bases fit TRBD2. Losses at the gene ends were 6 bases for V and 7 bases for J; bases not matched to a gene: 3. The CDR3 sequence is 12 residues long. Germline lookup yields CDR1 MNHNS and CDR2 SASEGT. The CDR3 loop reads CASSPGGYTQYF. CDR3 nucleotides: TGTGCCAGCAGCCCGGGGGGGTATACGCAGTATTTT.

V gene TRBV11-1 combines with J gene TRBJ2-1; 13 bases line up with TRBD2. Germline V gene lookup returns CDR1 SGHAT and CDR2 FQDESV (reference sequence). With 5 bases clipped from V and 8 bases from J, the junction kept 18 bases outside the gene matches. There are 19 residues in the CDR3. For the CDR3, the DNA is TGTGCCAGCAGCCCCCCATCACGAGGACTAGCGGGAGCTGGGGATGAGCAGTTCTTC. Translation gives CASSPPSRGLAGAGDEQFF.

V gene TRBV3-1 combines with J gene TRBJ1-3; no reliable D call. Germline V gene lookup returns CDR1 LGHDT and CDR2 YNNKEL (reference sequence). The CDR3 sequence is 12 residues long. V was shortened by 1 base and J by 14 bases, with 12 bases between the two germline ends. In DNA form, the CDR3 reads TGTGCCAGCAGCCAAGTGAACACGAACTTATATTTT. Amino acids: CASSQVNTNLYF.

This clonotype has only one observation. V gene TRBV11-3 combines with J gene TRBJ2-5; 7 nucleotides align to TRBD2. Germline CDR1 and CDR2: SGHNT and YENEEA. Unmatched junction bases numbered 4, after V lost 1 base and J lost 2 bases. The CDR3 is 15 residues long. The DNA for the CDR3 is TGTGCCAGCAGCTTAGGGGGGACTAATCAAGAGACCCAGTACTTC. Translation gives CASSLGGTNQETQYF.

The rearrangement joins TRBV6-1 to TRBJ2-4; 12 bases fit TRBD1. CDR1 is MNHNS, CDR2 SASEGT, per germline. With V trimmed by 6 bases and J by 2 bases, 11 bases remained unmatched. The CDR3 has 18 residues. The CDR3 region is CASRGRDRGPVSKNIQYF. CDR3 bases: TGTGCCAGCAGGGGACGGGACAGGGGGCCGGTTTCCAAAAACATTCAGTACTTC.

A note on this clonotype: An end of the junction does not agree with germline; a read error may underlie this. CDR3 coding DNA: TGCGCCAGCAGTGAGACAGCCTCCGACAATGAGCAGTTCTTC. Amino acid sequence: CASSETASDNEQFF. This chain connects TRBV10-2 to TRBJ2-1; the D is unclear. CDR3 length: 14 amino acids. CDR1 and CDR2 (germline): WSHSY, SAAADI.

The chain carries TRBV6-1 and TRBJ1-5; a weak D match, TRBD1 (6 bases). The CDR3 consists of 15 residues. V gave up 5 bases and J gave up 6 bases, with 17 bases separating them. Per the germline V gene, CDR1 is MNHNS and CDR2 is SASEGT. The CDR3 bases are TGTGCCAGCAGTCCTCTTGACAGGAACGGTCAGCCCCAGCATTTT. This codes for CASSPLDRNGQPQHF.

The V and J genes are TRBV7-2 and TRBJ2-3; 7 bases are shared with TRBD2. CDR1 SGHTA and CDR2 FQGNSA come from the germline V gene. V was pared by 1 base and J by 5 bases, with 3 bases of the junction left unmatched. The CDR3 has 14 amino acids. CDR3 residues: CASSLGTRGDTQYF. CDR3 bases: TGTGCCAGCAGCTTAGGGACTAGGGGAGATACGCAGTATTTT.

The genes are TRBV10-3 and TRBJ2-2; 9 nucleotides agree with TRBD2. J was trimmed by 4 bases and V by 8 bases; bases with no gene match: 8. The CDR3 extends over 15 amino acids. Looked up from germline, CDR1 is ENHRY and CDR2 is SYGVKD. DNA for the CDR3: TGTGCCATCGAAAGCGGGGGGCAAAGCACCGGGGAGCTGTTTTTT. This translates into CAIESGGQSTGELFF.

The CDR3 reads CASRKTVELAKNIQYF. As DNA, the CDR3 is TGTGCCAGCAGGAAAACAGTGGAGCTAGCCAAAAACATTCAGTACTTC. This sequence joins TRBV2 and TRBJ2-4; D gene ambiguous. The V end was cut by 6 bases, the J end by 0 bases, with 15 bases between. The CDR3 covers 16 residues. Germline lookup yields CDR1 SNHLY and CDR2 FYNNEI.

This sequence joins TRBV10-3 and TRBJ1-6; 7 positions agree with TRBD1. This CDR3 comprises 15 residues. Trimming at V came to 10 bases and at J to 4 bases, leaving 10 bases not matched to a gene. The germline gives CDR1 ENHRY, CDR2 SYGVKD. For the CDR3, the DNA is TGTGCCACCGTGGACGACAGGGCGTATAATTCACCCCTCCACTTT. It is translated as CATVDDRAYNSPLHF.

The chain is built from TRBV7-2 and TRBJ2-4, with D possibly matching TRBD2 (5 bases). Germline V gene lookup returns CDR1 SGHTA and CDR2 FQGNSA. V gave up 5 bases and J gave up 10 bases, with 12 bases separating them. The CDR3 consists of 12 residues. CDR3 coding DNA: TGTGCCAGCAGCATCGAGGGTGGGATTCAGTACTTC. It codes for CASSIEGGIQYF.

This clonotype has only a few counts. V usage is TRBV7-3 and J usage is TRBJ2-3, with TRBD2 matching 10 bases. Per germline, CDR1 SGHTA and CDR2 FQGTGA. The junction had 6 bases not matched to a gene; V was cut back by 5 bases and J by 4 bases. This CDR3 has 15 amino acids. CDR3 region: CASSLSLAGADTQYF. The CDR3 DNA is TGTGCCAGCAGCCTTTCCCTAGCGGGAGCAGATACGCAGTATTTT. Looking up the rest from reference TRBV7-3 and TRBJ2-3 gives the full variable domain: GAGVSQTPSNKVTEKGKYVELRCDPISGHTALYWYRQSLGQGPEFLIYFQGTGAADDSGLPNDRFFAVRPEGSVSTLKIQRTERGDSAVYLCASSLSLAGADTQYFGPGTRLTVL.